The 8 T cell receptor beta chains below come from one sample, sequenced in a study of T cell repertoires in cytomegalovirus infection (dated by TCRdb to the late 2010s). TCRdb lists the instrument as Illumina HiSeq 1500. TCRdb trimmed public reads at Q25 via fastp, called clones via MiXCR and kept in-frame beta chains. Rows with one shared CDR3 protein collapse into an entry with the most common genes and DNA. This sample comprises about 400,000 distinct CDR3 sequences, around 18% of them detected only once. The top ten hold roughly 9% of the sample. Material for sequencing was PBMCs. The receptors come from a human donor in good health (CMV status not recorded). Some clones in this sample may be carry-over from other donors' samples.

This clonotype was counted only a few times. This chain connects TRBV6-6 to TRBJ2-1; 11 nucleotides line up with TRBD2. The CDR3 extends over 15 amino acids. With V trimmed by 2 bases and J by 9 bases, 6 bases remained unmatched. Germline CDR1 and CDR2: MNHNY and SVGAGI (reference sequence). CDR3 in amino acids: CASSYPTSGIIEQFF. CDR3 nucleotides: TGTGCCAGCAGTTACCCGACTAGCGGGATCATTGAGCAGTTCTTC.

This chain connects TRBV12-3 or TRBV12-4 to TRBJ2-1; the D gene is possibly TRBD2 (6 bases). The V end lost 7 bases, the J end lost 1 base, and 32 bases lay between the germline ends. This CDR3 contains 21 residues. DNA for the CDR3: TGTGCCAGCACTGTAAAGAGGGGTGGACTCAAGGTCGGGGGTTCCTACAATGAGCAGTTCTTC. This gives the protein CASTVKRGGLKVGGSYNEQFF.

V usage is TRBV5-1 and J usage is TRBJ1-2; TRBD1 might be the D (6 bases). CDR3 length: 13 residues. CDR1 and CDR2 (germline): SGHRS, YFSETQ. V lost 4 bases and J 6 bases, leaving 13 bases between the germline ends. CDR3 residues: CASSPRGGDGYTF. In DNA, the CDR3 is TGCGCCAGCAGCCCCCGAGGGGGGGATGGCTACACCTTC.

Only a few counts were recorded for this clonotype. The CDR3 here is CASSVAGIQETQYF. CDR3 nucleotides: TGTGCCAGTTCGGTAGCGGGAATCCAAGAGACCCAGTACTTC. The V and J genes are TRBV19 and TRBJ2-5, with 8 bases identical to TRBD2. Germline CDR1 reads LNHDA; CDR2 reads SQIVND (reference sequence). V dropped 8 bases and J dropped 1; count of bases not matched to a gene: 6. The CDR3 covers 14 residues.

This clonotype has only a few counts. The chain links TRBV7-2 to TRBJ2-3; the D is unclear. The V gene lost 0 bases and the J gene lost 10 bases, with 17 bases spanning the gap. This CDR3 comprises 15 residues. CDR1 is SGHTA, CDR2 FQGNSA, per germline. The CDR3 loop is CASSLAPRLPRAQYF. DNA of the CDR3: TGTGCCAGCAGCTTAGCCCCCCGACTCCCCCGGGCGCAGTATTTT.

The sample holds a few counts of this clonotype. This chain joins TRBV12-3 or TRBV12-4 and TRBJ1-1; D is uncertain. CDR3 length: 13 amino acids. V lost 6 bases, J lost 4 bases, and 12 bases lay in between. Written as DNA, the CDR3 is TGTGCCAGCAGCCCCTGGGTAAGCACTGAAGCTTTCTTT. Its translation: CASSPWVSTEAFF.

This clonotype was recorded a few times. The chain joins TRBV12-3 or TRBV12-4 to TRBJ1-2; D remains ambiguous. CDR3 size: 12 residues. Trimming removed 7 bases from V and 8 bases from J, with 14 bases in between. The CDR3 reads CASNGRVGGYTF. The CDR3 DNA reads TGTGCCAGCAACGGCCGTGTCGGGGGCTACACCTTC.

The V call is TRBV2, the J call TRBJ1-6, with 7 positions matching TRBD1. Unmatched junction bases numbered 9, after V lost 7 bases and J lost 9 bases. The germline gives CDR1 SNHLY, CDR2 FYNNEI. The CDR3 spans 14 residues. CDR3 residues: CASKAGTVGSPLHF. In nucleotides, the CDR3 is TGTGCCAGCAAAGCCGGGACAGTGGGTTCACCCCTCCACTTT.